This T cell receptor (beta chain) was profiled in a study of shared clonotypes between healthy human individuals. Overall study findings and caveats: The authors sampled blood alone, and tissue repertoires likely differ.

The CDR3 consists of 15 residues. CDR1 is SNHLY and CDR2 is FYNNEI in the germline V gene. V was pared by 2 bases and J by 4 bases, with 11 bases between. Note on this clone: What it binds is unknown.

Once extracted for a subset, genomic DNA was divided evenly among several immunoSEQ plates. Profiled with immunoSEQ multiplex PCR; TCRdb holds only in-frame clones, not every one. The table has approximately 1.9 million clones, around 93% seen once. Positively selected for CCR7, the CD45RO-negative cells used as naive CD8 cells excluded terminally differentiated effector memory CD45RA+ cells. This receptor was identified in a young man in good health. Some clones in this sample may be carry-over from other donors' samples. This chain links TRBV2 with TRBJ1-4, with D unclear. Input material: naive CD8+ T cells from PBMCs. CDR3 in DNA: TGTGCCAGCAGTGAAAGGGAGGGCCTTAATGAAAAACTGTTTTTT. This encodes CASSEREGLNEKLFF.